This entry features one TCR beta chain sequence. The antigen is undetermined. A junction boundary mismatches the germline segment, possibly from a read error. The CDR3 runs to 11 residues. CDR1 is SQVTM and CDR2 is ANQGSEA in the germline V gene. Sequenced by immunoSEQ multiplex PCR; TCRdb stores in-frame clones only, minus some. In the table there are about 2,500 clones, around 74% of which are singletons. The data belong to a study of T cell therapy after organ transplantation. Overall study findings and caveats: Confounding by concurrent antirejection or antiviral medications was not assessed.

The starting material was CD8+ T cells from blood, obtained before autologous CMV-specific T cell therapy. This TCR came from a human patient who had received a solid organ transplant and had CMV disease. The chain combines TRBV29-1 with TRBJ2-5; no clear D gene. CDR3 sequence: CSVGTQEAQYF. For the CDR3, the DNA is TGCAGCGTTGGGACCCAAGAGGCCCAGTACTTC.